This T cell receptor (beta chain) appears in the sequencing data of a study of Graves' ophthalmopathy and Graves' hyperthyroidism. Amplification of the TCR beta CDR3 regions used RNA transcripts (as template). HTBI-primed RT-PCR formed the first round, and a multiplex PCR formed the second. Using its own MiXCR run on the multiplex PCR reads, TCRdb lists one record per CDR3 protein. The data show hundreds of thousands of distinct CDR3 sequences, under 50% seen once. Overall study results and limits: Stable hyperthyroidism and ophthalmopathy were told apart by a 13-signature model, which achieved less than 90% sensitivity and just over 80% specificity. The model achieved about 64% sensitivity and roughly 72% specificity for ophthalmopathy progression.

This CDR3 is built from 13 residues. V was pared by 5 bases and J by 6 bases, with 13 bases between. CDR1 is SEHNR, CDR2 FQNEAQ, per germline (reference sequence). Note on this clonotype: Antigen unknown.

The sequence was collected from an adult man with Graves' ophthalmopathy. The chain couples TRBV7-9 to TRBJ1-2; the D is unclear. The sequencing sample was made of peripheral blood. CDR3: CASSTLGGNGYTF. The CDR3 region has the DNA TGTGCCAGCAGCACGCTGGGAGGGAATGGCTACACCTTC.